These T cell receptor beta chains were read from a single sample in a study of blood T cell repertoires in COVID-19. Only in-frame clones appear in the TCRdb table, and some are missing; sequencing was by immunoSEQ multiplex PCR. The sample lists approximately 170,000 clones; 81% were seen once. Sequencing was done on a sample of peripheral blood. The receptors originated from a man aged 60 to 75 with active or convalescent COVID-19. Both conserved end residues are part of each CDR3. D genes are given only for firm matches. Part of the rows lack a size; the others show once, few, many or a class for expanded clones.

TRBJ2-7 | NA | TRBD2 | TRBV19 | TGTGCCAGTAGTTCGGGGGGTACCGCCTACGAGCAGTACTTC | CASSSGGTAYEQYF
TRBJ2-7 | NA | NA | TRBV6-6 | TGTGCCAGCAGTCAGGACTTTCCGCAGTACTTC | CASSQDFPQYF
TRBJ2-3 | NA | TRBD1 | TRBV11-2 | TGTGCCAGCAGCCCAGGGACAGGGAGGTCTGATACGCAGTATTTT | CASSPGTGRSDTQYF
TRBJ1-4 | once | TRBD1 | TRBV5-4 | TGTGCCAGCAGCTTGAACAGGGGGATCGATGAAAAACTGTTTTTT | CASSLNRGIDEKLFF
TRBJ2-4 | NA | TRBD2 | TRBV6-5 | TGTGCCAGCAGCCCCCGGGGGAGGGTCAAAAACATTCAGTACTTC | CASSPRGRVKNIQYF
TRBJ2-5 | NA | TRBD1 | TRBV6-5 | TGTGCCAGCAGCCCAGGCAGGGGGTTGCAAGAGACCCAGTACTTC | CASSPGRGLQETQYF
TRBJ2-2 | NA | TRBD2 | TRBV13 | TGTGCCAGCAGCGTCCTCGGACTAGCGGGAGGCAACACCGGGGAGCTGTTTTTT | CASSVLGLAGGNTGELFF
TRBJ1-5 | NA | NA | TRBV15 | TGTGCCACCAGCCCTTACAATCAGCCCCAGCATTTT | CATSPYNQPQHF
TRBJ2-7 | NA | TRBD1 | TRBV10-1 | TGCGCCAGCAGTGAGTCCGGGACAGGGGGCTTCTACGAGCAGTACTTC | CASSESGTGGFYEQYF
TRBJ1-6 | NA | NA | TRBV7-2 | TGTGCCAGCAGTCCAGACTCGAGCTCCTATAATTCACCCCTCCACTTT | CASSPDSSSYNSPLHF
TRBJ2-5 | NA | NA | TRBV2 | TGTGCCAGCAGAGTGGACACCCTTCGGGGGGAGACCCAGTACTTC | CASRVDTLRGETQYF
TRBJ1-1 | NA | TRBD1 | TRBV5-4 | TGTGCCAGCCGACTAGGGGGCCGGAGCGGCACTGAAGCTTTCTTT | CASRLGGRSGTEAFF
TRBJ1-5 | NA | TRBD1 | TRBV2 | TGTGCCAGCGGGAAGACAGGGGACGATAATCAGCCCCAGCATTTT | CASGKTGDDNQPQHF
TRBJ1-2 | once | TRBD1 | TRBV5-1 | TGCGCCAGCAGCTTGGGGCAGGGGGATGGCTACACCTTC | CASSLGQGDGYTF
TRBJ2-1 | NA | NA | TRBV3-1/TRBV3-2 | TGTGCCAGCAGCCAAAATACCTACAATGAGCAGTTCTTC | CASSQNTYNEQFF
TRBJ2-2 | NA | TRBD1 | TRBV5-1 | TGCGCCAGCAGCACCAGGACAGGGGCCGGGGAGCTGTTTTTT | CASSTRTGAGELFF
TRBJ1-2 | NA | TRBD1 | TRBV9 | TGTGCCAGCAGCGCCCGGGGACAGGCTAACTATGGCTACACCTTC | CASSARGQANYGYTF
TRBJ2-7 | few | TRBD1 | TRBV5-1 | TGCGCCAGCAGCCCCGGGACAGCCTACGAGCAGTACTTC | CASSPGTAYEQYF
TRBJ2-7 | NA | TRBD2 | TRBV10-3 | TGTGCCATTGGTCCTAGCGGGAGATCCTACGAGCAGTACTTC | CAIGPSGRSYEQYF
TRBJ1-3 | NA | NA | TRBV5-1 | TGCGCCAGCAGCTTGGCAGGGAACCCTGGAAACACCATATATTTT | CASSLAGNPGNTIYF
TRBJ1-2 | NA | TRBD1 | TRBV18 | TGTGCCAGCTCACCGGACAGGGTTGGTGGCTACACCTTC | CASSPDRVGGYTF
TRBJ2-3 | NA | NA | TRBV9 | TGTGCCAGCAGCGTAGTGACACCTTACACAGATACGCAGTATTTT | CASSVVTPYTDTQYF
TRBJ2-3 | once | TRBD2 | TRBV9 | TGTGCCAGCAGCGTAGGGCTTCCGGGGACTAGCGTAATAGGTACGCAGTATTTT | CASSVGLPGTSVIGTQYF
TRBJ2-3 | NA | NA | TRBV19 | TGTGCCAGTAGTATATCCGAACAGGGAACCCCGACAGATACGCAGTATTTT | CASSISEQGTPTDTQYF
TRBJ2-7 | NA | NA | TRBV11-2 | TGTGCCAGCAGCTTAGTCTCCGCGGGGAACTACGAGCAGTACTTC | CASSLVSAGNYEQYF
TRBJ1-2 | NA | NA | TRBV6-4 | TGTGCCAGCAGTGACTCGGGGAGCCCGGTGCGAGGCTACACCTTC | CASSDSGSPVRGYTF
TRBJ1-2 | NA | TRBD1 | TRBV3-1/TRBV3-2 | TGTGCCAGCAGCCAAGTGGACAGGGGGGAAGGCTACACCTTC | CASSQVDRGEGYTF
TRBJ2-3 | NA | NA | TRBV27 | TGTGCCAGCAGTTTGCGGGCAGTGGGAACAGATACGCAGTATTTT | CASSLRAVGTDTQYF
TRBJ1-5 | few | NA | TRBV3-1/TRBV3-2 | TGTGCCAGCAGCCCCTCTAACGGCAATCAGCCCCAGCATTTT | CASSPSNGNQPQHF
TRBJ1-4 | NA | NA | TRBV27 | TGTGCCAGCAGTTTAACGGGGGAACGGAATAATGAAAAACTGTTTTTT | CASSLTGERNNEKLFF